This TCR beta chain was identified in a study of T cells after yellow fever vaccination. Study-level background: Fractions of low cell number were prepared using SMART-Seq v4 Ultra Low Input. Study conclusions and caveats: Boosting was followed by the reappearance of most primary-vaccination clones (roughly 95% CD4, 88% CD8). When the response was secondary, it was weaker but reached its peak faster, day 5 versus 15.

As for this clonotype: Its target is not known.

Conversion of TCR transcripts into cDNA relied on 5'RACE template switching, which added a universal primer site and UMIs. Each CDR3 protein gets one entry after TCRdb re-called the 5' RACE reads with MiXCR. Of around 400,000 distinct CDR3 sequences in the sample, approximately 10% were seen once. Germline CDR1 and CDR2: DFQATT and SNEGSKA (reference sequence). This CDR3 comprises 15 residues. Trimming took 6 bases from V and 3 from J, leaving 18 bases between them. V and J are TRBV20-1 and TRBJ2-1; possibly TRBD2 for D (7 bases). The origin of this receptor is a man in his late teens or twenties who received the YFV17D yellow fever vaccine. Specimen: PBMCs, collected on the day of the first yellow fever vaccination. The CDR3 region has the DNA TGCAGTGCCCCTTCACCGGGGGGCCTCTACAATGAGCAGTTCTTC. This translates into CSAPSPGGLYNEQFF.